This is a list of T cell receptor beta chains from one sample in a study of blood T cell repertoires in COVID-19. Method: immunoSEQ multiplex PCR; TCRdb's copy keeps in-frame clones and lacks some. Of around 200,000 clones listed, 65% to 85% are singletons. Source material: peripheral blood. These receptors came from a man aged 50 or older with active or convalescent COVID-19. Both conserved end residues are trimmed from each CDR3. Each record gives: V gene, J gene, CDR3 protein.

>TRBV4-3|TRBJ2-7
ASSQAPSGPYEQY
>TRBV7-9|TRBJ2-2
ASSQGQNTGELF
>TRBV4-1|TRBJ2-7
ASSLAPDSYEQY
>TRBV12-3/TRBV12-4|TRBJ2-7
ASARVGPSISY
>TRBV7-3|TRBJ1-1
ASSSQGNTEAF
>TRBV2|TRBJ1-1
ASSFLGPEAF
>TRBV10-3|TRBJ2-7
AISESMSVLTYEQY
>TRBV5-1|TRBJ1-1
ASSLGSTGGTEAF
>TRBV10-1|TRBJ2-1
ASSELGQADYNEQF
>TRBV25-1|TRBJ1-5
ASSDFNGQPQH
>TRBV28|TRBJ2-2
ASIQPSGQGGPTGELF
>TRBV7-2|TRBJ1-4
ASSFGGRDNEKLF
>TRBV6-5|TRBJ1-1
ASSYTEVNTEAF
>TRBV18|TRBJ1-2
ASTLTGTNYGYT
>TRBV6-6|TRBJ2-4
ASSKDRENIQY
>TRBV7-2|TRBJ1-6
ASSLQGGDSPLH
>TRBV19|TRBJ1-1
ASSANRDTEAF
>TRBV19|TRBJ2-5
ASSTSNQETQY
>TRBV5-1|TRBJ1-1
ASSLERQGRTEAF
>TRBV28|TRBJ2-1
ASHPLLTGGNEQF
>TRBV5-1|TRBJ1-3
ASSFDSNSGNTIY
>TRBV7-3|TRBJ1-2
ASSSRQHLYGYT
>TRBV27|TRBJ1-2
ASSGLRGPGYGYT
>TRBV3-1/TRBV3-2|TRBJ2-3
ASSQALAFTDTQY
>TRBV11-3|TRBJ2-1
ASSSYRGLAGVDEQF
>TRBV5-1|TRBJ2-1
ASSYRGQDEQF
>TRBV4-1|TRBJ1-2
ASSQDTGANGYT
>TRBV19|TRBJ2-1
ASSSLAGNDNEQF
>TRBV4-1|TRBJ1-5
ASSHQTGNQPQH
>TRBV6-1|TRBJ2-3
ASSDMPADTQY
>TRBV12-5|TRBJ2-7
ASGPGWGGFYEQY
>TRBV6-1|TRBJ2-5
ASSDFPQGFQETQY
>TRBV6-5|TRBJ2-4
ASSPGTSGKIQY
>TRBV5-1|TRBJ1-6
ASRTGSSYNSPLH
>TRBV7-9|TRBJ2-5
ASNTGDYQETQY
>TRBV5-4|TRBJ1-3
ASSSSPGGNTIY
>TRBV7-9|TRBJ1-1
ASSLGGGNTEAF
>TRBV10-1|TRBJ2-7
ASRFQESPYEQY
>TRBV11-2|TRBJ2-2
ASSLGVSGGPNTGELF
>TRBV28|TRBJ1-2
ASSSDRKNYGYT
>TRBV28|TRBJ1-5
ASSLYTGSIGNQPQH
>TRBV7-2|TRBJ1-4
ASSSPPGRVNEKLF
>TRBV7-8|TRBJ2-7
ASSLPPYYEQY
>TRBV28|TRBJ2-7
ASSRAPSGPQQY
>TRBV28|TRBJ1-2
ASSLWGEAYGYT
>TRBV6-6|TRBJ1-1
ASSSPGQTPTEAF
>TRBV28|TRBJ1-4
ASSLLLPQEKLF
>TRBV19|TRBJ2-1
ASMRTANTYNEQF
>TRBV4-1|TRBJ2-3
ASSQGSVAGAGTDTQY
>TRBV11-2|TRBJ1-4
ASSPGGVSNEKLF
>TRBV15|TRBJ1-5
ATSREGWDQPQH
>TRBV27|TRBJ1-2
ASSYADRNNYGYT
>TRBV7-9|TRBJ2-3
ASSLQGSTDTQY
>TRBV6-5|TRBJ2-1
ASRNRETLNNEQF
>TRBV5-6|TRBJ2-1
ASSRGTSPYNEQF